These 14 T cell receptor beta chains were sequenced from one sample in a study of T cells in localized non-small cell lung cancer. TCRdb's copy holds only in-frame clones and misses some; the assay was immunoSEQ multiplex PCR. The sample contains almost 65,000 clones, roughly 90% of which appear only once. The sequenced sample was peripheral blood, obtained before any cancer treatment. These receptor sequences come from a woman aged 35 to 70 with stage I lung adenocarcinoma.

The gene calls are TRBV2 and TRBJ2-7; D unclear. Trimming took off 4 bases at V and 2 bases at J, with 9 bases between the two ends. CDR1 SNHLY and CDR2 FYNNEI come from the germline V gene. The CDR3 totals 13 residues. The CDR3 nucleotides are TGTGCCAGCAGTGTTAAGTGGCCCTACGAGCAGTACTTC. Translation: CASSVKWPYEQYF.

Here the CDR3 DNA reads TGTGCCAGCAGCCTGACTAGCGGGGCTCTCAATGAGCAGTTCTTC. Its protein product is CASSLTSGALNEQFF. The chain employs TRBV11-2 and TRBJ2-1, with TRBD2 matching 11 bases. V lost 5 bases to trimming and J lost 6 bases; unmatched junction nucleotides: 6. The V gene's germline CDR1 is SGHAT and CDR2 FQNNGV. The CDR3 loop spans 15 amino acids.

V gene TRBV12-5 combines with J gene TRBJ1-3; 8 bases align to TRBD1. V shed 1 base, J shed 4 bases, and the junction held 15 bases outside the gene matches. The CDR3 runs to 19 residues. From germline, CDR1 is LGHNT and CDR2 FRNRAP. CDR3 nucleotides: TGTGCTAGTGGTTTGGGCCCGACAGGGGACGGGTCGATAGGAAACACCATATATTTT. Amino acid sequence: CASGLGPTGDGSIGNTIYF.

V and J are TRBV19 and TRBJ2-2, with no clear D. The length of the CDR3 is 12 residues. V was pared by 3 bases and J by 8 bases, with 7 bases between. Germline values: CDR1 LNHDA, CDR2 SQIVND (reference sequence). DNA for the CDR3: TGTGCCAGTAGTATTTCCAGAGGGGAGCTGTTTTTT. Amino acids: CASSISRGELFF. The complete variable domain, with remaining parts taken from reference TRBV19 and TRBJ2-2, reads DGGITQSPKYLFRKEGQNVTLSCEQNLNHDAMYWYRQDPGQGLRLIYYSQIVNDFQKGDIAEGYSVSREKKESFPLTVTSAQKNPTAFYLCASSISRGELFFGEGSRLTVL.

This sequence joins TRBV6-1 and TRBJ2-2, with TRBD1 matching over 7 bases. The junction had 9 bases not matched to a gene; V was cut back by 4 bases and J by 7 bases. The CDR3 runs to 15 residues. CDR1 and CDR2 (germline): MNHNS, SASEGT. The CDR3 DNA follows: TGTGCCAGCAGTGTAGGGCAGGGGGTTGGCGGGGAGCTGTTTTTT. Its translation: CASSVGQGVGGELFF.

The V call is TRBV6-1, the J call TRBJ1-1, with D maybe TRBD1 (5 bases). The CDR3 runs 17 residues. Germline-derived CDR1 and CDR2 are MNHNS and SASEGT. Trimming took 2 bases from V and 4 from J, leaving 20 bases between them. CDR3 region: CASSEIPWGVGATEAFF. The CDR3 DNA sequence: TGTGCCAGCAGTGAAATCCCTTGGGGGGTCGGTGCCACTGAAGCTTTCTTT.

In DNA, the CDR3 is TGTGCCTGGAGCCTCTTTACAGGGGAAGATACGCAGTATTTT. This sequence encodes CAWSLFTGEDTQYF. The chain combines TRBV30 with TRBJ2-3, with 7 bases fitting TRBD1. J gave up 5 bases and V 3 bases, and 8 bases lay outside the gene matches. The germline gives CDR1 GTSNPN, CDR2 SVGIG (reference sequence). CDR3 length: 14 amino acids.

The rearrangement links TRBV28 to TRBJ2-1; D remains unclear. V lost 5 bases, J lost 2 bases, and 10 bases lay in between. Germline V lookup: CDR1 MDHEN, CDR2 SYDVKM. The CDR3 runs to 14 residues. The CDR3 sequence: CASSNTGPYNEQFF. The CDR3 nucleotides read TGTGCCAGCAGTAACACCGGGCCCTACAATGAGCAGTTCTTC.

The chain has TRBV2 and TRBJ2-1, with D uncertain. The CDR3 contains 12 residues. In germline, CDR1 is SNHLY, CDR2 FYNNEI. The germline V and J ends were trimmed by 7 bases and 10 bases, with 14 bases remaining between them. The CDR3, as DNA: TGTGCCAGCAACCTAGAAGTTTGGGAGCAGTTCTTC. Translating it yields CASNLEVWEQFF.

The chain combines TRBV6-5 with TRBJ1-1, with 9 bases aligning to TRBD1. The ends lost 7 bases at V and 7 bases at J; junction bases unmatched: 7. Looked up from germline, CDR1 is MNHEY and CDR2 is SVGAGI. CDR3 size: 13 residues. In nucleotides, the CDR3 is TGTGCCAGCAATAAACAGGGGGCAGGTGAAGCTTTCTTT. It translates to CASNKQGAGEAFF.

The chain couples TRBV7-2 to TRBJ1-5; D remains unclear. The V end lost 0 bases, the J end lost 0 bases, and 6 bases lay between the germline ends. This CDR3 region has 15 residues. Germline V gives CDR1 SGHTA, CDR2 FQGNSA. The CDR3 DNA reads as TGTGCCAGCAGCTTAGCGGGTTATAGCAATCAGCCCCAGCATTTT. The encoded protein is CASSLAGYSNQPQHF. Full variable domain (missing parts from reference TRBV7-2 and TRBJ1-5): GAGVSQSPSNKVTEKGKDVELRCDPISGHTALYWYRQSLGQGLEFLIYFQGNSAPDKSGLPSDRFSAERTGGSVSTLTIQRTQQEDSAVYLCASSLAGYSNQPQHFGDGTRLSIL.

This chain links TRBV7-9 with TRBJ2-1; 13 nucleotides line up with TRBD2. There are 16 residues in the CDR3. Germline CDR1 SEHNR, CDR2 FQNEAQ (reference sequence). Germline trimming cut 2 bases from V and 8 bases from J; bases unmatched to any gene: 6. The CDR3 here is CASSLSTSGRRDEQFF. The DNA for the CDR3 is TGTGCCAGCAGCTTATCGACTAGCGGGAGGAGGGATGAGCAGTTCTTC.

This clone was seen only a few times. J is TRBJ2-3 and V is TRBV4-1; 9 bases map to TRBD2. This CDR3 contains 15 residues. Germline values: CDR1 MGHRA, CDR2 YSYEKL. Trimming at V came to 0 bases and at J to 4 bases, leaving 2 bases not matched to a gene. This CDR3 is CASSQDSGRPDTQYF. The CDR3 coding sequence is TGCGCCAGCAGCCAAGACAGCGGGAGGCCAGATACGCAGTATTTT.

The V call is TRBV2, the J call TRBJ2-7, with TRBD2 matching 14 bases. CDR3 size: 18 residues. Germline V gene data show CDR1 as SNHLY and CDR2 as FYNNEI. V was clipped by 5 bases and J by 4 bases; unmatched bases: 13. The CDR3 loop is CASSTSGTSGGPAYEQYF. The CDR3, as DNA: TGTGCCAGCAGTACCTCCGGGACTAGCGGGGGCCCTGCGTACGAGCAGTACTTC.